Listed below are T cell receptor beta chains from one sample, sequenced in a study of immune cell composition in non-small cell lung cancer. The protocol was immunoSEQ multiplex PCR, while the TCRdb copy is restricted to in-frame clones and leaves out a portion. The table lists roughly 730 clones, around nine tenths of them singletons. The sequencing input was non-adjacent lung tissue. The origin of the receptors is a human donor with non-small cell lung cancer. The CDR3 runs from the conserved cysteine through the conserved F or W. Fields, in order: J gene, D gene, V gene, clone size, CDR3 protein, CDR3 DNA. D genes are given only for firm matches. Size tells how often a clone was seen (once, few, many) or the class of an expanded clone, and some rows leave it out.

j_call: TRBJ1-2; d_call: NA; v_call: TRBV6-5; clone_size: NA; cdr3_aa: CASTPSPDRGYTF; cdr3_nt: TGTGCCAGCACCCCTAGCCCAGATCGTGGCTACACCTTC
j_call: TRBJ1-1; d_call: TRBD1; v_call: TRBV6-5; clone_size: NA; cdr3_aa: CASSPHPQGYTEAFF; cdr3_nt: TGTGCCAGCAGTCCCCACCCACAGGGGTACACTGAAGCTTTCTTT
j_call: TRBJ2-7; d_call: TRBD2; v_call: TRBV5-6; clone_size: once; cdr3_aa: CASSLRGYEQYF; cdr3_nt: TGTGCCAGCAGCCTGCGGGGGTACGAGCAGTACTTC
j_call: TRBJ1-2; d_call: NA; v_call: TRBV7-6; clone_size: few; cdr3_aa: CASSPRQAPYGYTF; cdr3_nt: TGTGCCAGCAGCCCGAGACAGGCCCCCTATGGCTACACCTTC
j_call: TRBJ1-1; d_call: TRBD1; v_call: TRBV27; clone_size: NA; cdr3_aa: CASSVQGAILNTEAFF; cdr3_nt: TGTGCCAGCAGTGTACAGGGGGCGATCCTGAACACTGAAGCTTTCTTT
j_call: TRBJ1-3; d_call: NA; v_call: TRBV4-1; clone_size: NA; cdr3_aa: CASSQGQFFSGNTIYF; cdr3_nt: TGCGCCAGCAGCCAAGGACAGTTTTTCTCTGGAAACACCATATATTTT
j_call: TRBJ1-3; d_call: NA; v_call: TRBV2; clone_size: NA; cdr3_aa: CASSEALGAAGNTIYF; cdr3_nt: TGTGCCAGCAGTGAAGCGCTAGGGGCCGCTGGAAACACCATATATTTT
j_call: TRBJ1-1; d_call: NA; v_call: TRBV19; clone_size: NA; cdr3_aa: CASSMGQGTEAFF; cdr3_nt: TGTGCCAGTAGTATGGGGCAGGGCACTGAAGCTTTCTTT
j_call: TRBJ2-3; d_call: TRBD2; v_call: TRBV4-2; clone_size: NA; cdr3_aa: CASSQRFSGGVGTDTQYF; cdr3_nt: TGTGCCAGCAGCCAAAGATTTAGCGGGGGGGTGGGTACAGATACGCAGTATTTT
j_call: TRBJ2-3; d_call: TRBD2; v_call: TRBV9; clone_size: NA; cdr3_aa: CASSPGLAADTQYF; cdr3_nt: TGTGCCAGCAGCCCGGGACTAGCGGCAGATACGCAGTATTTT
j_call: TRBJ2-2; d_call: NA; v_call: TRBV5-1; clone_size: NA; cdr3_aa: CASSFPAGNTGELFF; cdr3_nt: TGCGCCAGCAGCTTTCCCGCAGGGAACACCGGGGAGCTGTTTTTT
j_call: TRBJ2-7; d_call: TRBD1; v_call: TRBV29-1; clone_size: NA; cdr3_aa: CSVLGTGAYEQYF; cdr3_nt: TGCAGCGTTTTAGGGACAGGGGCCTACGAGCAGTACTTC
j_call: TRBJ1-6; d_call: TRBD1; v_call: TRBV2; clone_size: NA; cdr3_aa: CASRRPGQDHSPLHF; cdr3_nt: TGTGCCAGCAGAAGGCCGGGACAGGACCATTCACCCCTCCACTTT
j_call: TRBJ2-1; d_call: NA; v_call: TRBV2; clone_size: NA; cdr3_aa: CASKTVYEQFF; cdr3_nt: TGTGCCAGCAAGACTGTGTATGAGCAGTTCTTC
j_call: TRBJ2-1; d_call: TRBD2; v_call: TRBV7-2; clone_size: NA; cdr3_aa: CASSLGGGGYNEQFF; cdr3_nt: TGTGCCAGCAGCTTAGGGGGGGGTGGCTACAATGAGCAGTTCTTC
j_call: TRBJ2-1; d_call: TRBD1; v_call: TRBV30; clone_size: NA; cdr3_aa: CAWSRTGLRSNEQFF; cdr3_nt: TGTGCCTGGAGTCGGACAGGGTTAAGGTCCAATGAGCAGTTCTTC
j_call: TRBJ2-5; d_call: TRBD2; v_call: TRBV5-4; clone_size: NA; cdr3_aa: CASSPGTSEGQETQYF; cdr3_nt: TGTGCCAGCAGCCCGGGGACTAGCGAGGGCCAAGAGACCCAGTACTTC
j_call: TRBJ2-5; d_call: TRBD2; v_call: TRBV7-3; clone_size: NA; cdr3_aa: CASSPGGGVETQYF; cdr3_nt: TGTGCCAGCAGCCCCGGGGGGGGAGTAGAGACCCAGTACTTC
j_call: TRBJ2-1; d_call: NA; v_call: TRBV11-2; clone_size: NA; cdr3_aa: CASSPKIGGEQFF; cdr3_nt: TGTGCCAGCAGCCCCAAAATAGGGGGTGAGCAGTTCTTC
j_call: TRBJ1-5; d_call: NA; v_call: TRBV19; clone_size: NA; cdr3_aa: CASSGQGSYQPQHF; cdr3_nt: TGTGCCAGTAGTGGTCAGGGGAGCTATCAGCCCCAGCATTTT
j_call: TRBJ2-1; d_call: NA; v_call: TRBV5-1; clone_size: NA; cdr3_aa: CASSRQGMSNNEQFF; cdr3_nt: TGCGCCAGCAGCCGTCAGGGTATGAGTAACAATGAGCAGTTCTTC
j_call: TRBJ2-3; d_call: NA; v_call: TRBV11-1; clone_size: NA; cdr3_aa: CASSLRGLDTQYF; cdr3_nt: TGTGCCAGCAGCTTACGAGGGCTGGATACGCAGTATTTT
j_call: TRBJ2-5; d_call: TRBD1; v_call: TRBV5-5; clone_size: NA; cdr3_aa: CASSLGGQGPQETQYF; cdr3_nt: TGTGCCAGCAGCTTGGGGGGACAGGGACCACAAGAGACCCAGTACTTC
j_call: TRBJ1-6; d_call: TRBD1; v_call: TRBV5-1; clone_size: NA; cdr3_aa: CASSPGQGESLHF; cdr3_nt: TGCGCCAGCAGCCCGGGACAGGGAGAATCCCTCCACTTT
j_call: TRBJ2-5; d_call: TRBD2; v_call: TRBV7-2; clone_size: NA; cdr3_aa: CASRGLTSGGTSETQYF; cdr3_nt: TGTGCCAGCAGGGGACTAACTAGCGGGGGGACGTCGGAGACCCAGTACTTC
j_call: TRBJ1-2; d_call: NA; v_call: TRBV7-2; clone_size: NA; cdr3_aa: CASSSRGGKMNGYTF; cdr3_nt: TGTGCCAGCAGCTCCCGCGGGGGAAAGATGAATGGCTACACCTTC
j_call: TRBJ1-5; d_call: NA; v_call: TRBV10-3; clone_size: NA; cdr3_aa: CAISEGGSDQPQHF; cdr3_nt: TGTGCCATCAGTGAGGGAGGGTCGGATCAGCCCCAGCATTTT
j_call: TRBJ1-6; d_call: NA; v_call: TRBV5-1; clone_size: NA; cdr3_aa: CASSLTGLVGSPLHF; cdr3_nt: TGCGCCAGCAGCTTGACAGGGCTTGTTGGTTCACCCCTCCACTTT
j_call: TRBJ2-5; d_call: TRBD1; v_call: TRBV29-1; clone_size: NA; cdr3_aa: CSVKDRVQETQYF; cdr3_nt: TGCAGCGTTAAGGACAGGGTGCAAGAGACCCAGTACTTC
j_call: TRBJ2-7; d_call: TRBD1; v_call: TRBV19; clone_size: NA; cdr3_aa: CASSNTGTGGRSEQYF; cdr3_nt: TGTGCCAGTAGTAATACCGGGACAGGGGGTCGGAGCGAGCAGTACTTC
j_call: TRBJ2-7; d_call: NA; v_call: TRBV7-8; clone_size: NA; cdr3_aa: CASSPSQGEQYF; cdr3_nt: TGTGCCAGCAGCCCCTCTCAGGGGGAGCAGTACTTC
j_call: TRBJ2-1; d_call: NA; v_call: TRBV9; clone_size: few; cdr3_aa: CASSLYSGSSYNEQFF; cdr3_nt: TGTGCCAGCAGCTTATATAGCGGTAGCTCCTACAATGAGCAGTTCTTC
j_call: TRBJ2-2; d_call: NA; v_call: TRBV19; clone_size: once; cdr3_aa: CASTIRGTGELFF; cdr3_nt: TGTGCCAGTACCATCCGGGGCACCGGGGAGCTGTTTTTT
j_call: TRBJ2-1; d_call: NA; v_call: TRBV7-2; clone_size: NA; cdr3_aa: CASSHAVTVEQFF; cdr3_nt: TGTGCCAGCAGCCACGCCGTAACGGTTGAGCAGTTCTTC
j_call: TRBJ1-5; d_call: NA; v_call: TRBV5-5; clone_size: NA; cdr3_aa: CASSHWGEGNQPQHF; cdr3_nt: TGTGCCAGCAGCCATTGGGGGGAGGGCAATCAGCCCCAGCATTTT
j_call: TRBJ2-7; d_call: TRBD1; v_call: TRBV5-1; clone_size: NA; cdr3_aa: CASSSPGQGWEQYF; cdr3_nt: TGCGCCAGCAGCTCGCCGGGACAGGGGTGGGAGCAGTACTTC
j_call: TRBJ2-1; d_call: TRBD2; v_call: TRBV27; clone_size: NA; cdr3_aa: CASTLGTSNNEQFF; cdr3_nt: TGTGCCAGCACATTGGGGACTAGTAACAATGAGCAGTTCTTC
j_call: TRBJ1-2; d_call: NA; v_call: TRBV5-6; clone_size: NA; cdr3_aa: CASRLTPRFGYTF; cdr3_nt: TGTGCCAGCAGATTAACCCCGAGATTTGGCTACACCTTC
j_call: TRBJ1-2; d_call: NA; v_call: TRBV4-2; clone_size: NA; cdr3_aa: CASSQAGNYGYTF; cdr3_nt: TGTGCCAGCAGCCAAGCAGGGAACTATGGCTACACCTTC
j_call: TRBJ2-3; d_call: NA; v_call: TRBV6-1; clone_size: NA; cdr3_aa: CASSEGIWGDSGTQYF; cdr3_nt: TGTGCCAGCAGTGAGGGGATTTGGGGGGATTCGGGTACGCAGTATTTT
j_call: TRBJ1-2; d_call: TRBD1; v_call: TRBV7-2; clone_size: NA; cdr3_aa: CASSLDTGGPNYGYTF; cdr3_nt: TGTGCCAGCAGCTTAGATACAGGGGGTCCAAACTATGGCTACACCTTC
j_call: TRBJ2-5; d_call: TRBD2; v_call: TRBV4-2; clone_size: once; cdr3_aa: CASSPRTSGGLGETQYF; cdr3_nt: TGTGCCAGCAGCCCGAGGACTAGCGGGGGCTTAGGGGAGACCCAGTACTTC
j_call: TRBJ2-7; d_call: NA; v_call: TRBV7-2; clone_size: once; cdr3_aa: CASSLRRQGSYEQYF; cdr3_nt: TGTGCCAGCAGCTTACGTCGTCAGGGGAGCTACGAGCAGTACTTC
j_call: TRBJ2-3; d_call: NA; v_call: TRBV6-6; clone_size: NA; cdr3_aa: CASSTKDTQYF; cdr3_nt: TGTGCCAGCAGCACAAAAGATACGCAGTATTTT